This TCR beta chain was found in a study of vaccination effects on CD4 cells after COVID-19. Whole-study findings and limits: Marked clonal contraction of both clone types appeared late after vaccination.

ViraFEST expansion of antigen-specific CD4+ T cells with viral peptide pools preceded sequencing. Researchers isolated CD4+ T cells once 9 to 11 days of culture had elapsed. Participants each got two BNT162b2 or mRNA-1273 vaccine doses. Testing of the vaccine recipients showed negative nucleocapsid antibodies and no prior SARS-CoV-2 infection. Wells containing approximately 2 million PBMC each were cultured with around 10 IU/ml IL-2 and 8 to 10 ug/ml peptides. Days 3 and 7 were when half the medium was replaced with IL-2 medium. Measured with immunoSEQ multiplex PCR; TCRdb has only the in-frame clones, and not every one. Counted here are about 48,000 clones, around 74% occurring once; the ten biggest clones make up about 15%. CDR1 is SGHNT, CDR2 YYREEE, per germline (reference sequence). The ends lost 4 bases at V and 8 bases at J; junction bases unmatched: 11. The CDR3 has 15 residues. For this clone: Its antigen is currently unknown.

The rearrangement uses TRBV5-4 and TRBJ2-3, with TRBD2 matching 9 bases. The specimen comprised CD4+ T cells from PBMCs cultured with HCoV-OC43 spike peptides, sampled after COVID-19 vaccination. Indicated subset: HCoV-OC43 spike overlapping peptide pool stimulation. The TCR comes from a human donor who received a COVID-19 vaccine. The CDR3 spells CASSGSGLALSTQYF. Written as DNA, the CDR3 is TGTGCCAGCAGCGGCTCGGGACTAGCTCTTTCTACGCAGTATTTT. Using reference TRBV5-4 and TRBJ2-3 for the parts outside the CDR3, the full variable domain is ETGVTQSPTHLIKTRGQQVTLRCSSQSGHNTVSWYQQALGQGPQFIFQYYREEENGRGNFPPRFSGLQFPNYSSELNVNALELDDSALYLCASSGSGLALSTQYFGPGTRLTVL.